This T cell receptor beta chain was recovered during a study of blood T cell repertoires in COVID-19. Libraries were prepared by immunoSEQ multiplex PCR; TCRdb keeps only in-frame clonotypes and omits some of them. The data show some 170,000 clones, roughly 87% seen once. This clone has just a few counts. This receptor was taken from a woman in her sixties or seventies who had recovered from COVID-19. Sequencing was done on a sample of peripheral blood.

For the CDR3, the DNA is TGTGCCAGCAGCCGGGACAGGGGTGGTGGCTACACCTTC. Translated, it gives CASSRDRGGGYTF. The chain is built from TRBV7-6 and TRBJ1-2, with 10 bases fitting TRBD1. V was clipped by 5 bases and J by 7 bases; unmatched bases: 4. Germline CDR1 and CDR2: SGHVS and FNYEAQ. The CDR3 totals 13 residues.